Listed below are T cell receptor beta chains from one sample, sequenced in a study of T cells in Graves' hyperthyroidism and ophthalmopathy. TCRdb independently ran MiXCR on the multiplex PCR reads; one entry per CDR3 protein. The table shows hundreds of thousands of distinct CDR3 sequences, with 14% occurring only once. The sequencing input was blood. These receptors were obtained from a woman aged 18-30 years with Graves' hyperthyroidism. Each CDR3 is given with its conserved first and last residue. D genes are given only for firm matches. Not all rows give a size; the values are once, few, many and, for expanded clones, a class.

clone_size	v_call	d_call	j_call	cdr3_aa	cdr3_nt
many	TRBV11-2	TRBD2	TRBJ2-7	CASSTPLAASYEQYF	TGTGCCAGCAGCACCCCTCTAGCGGCCTCCTACGAGCAGTACTTC
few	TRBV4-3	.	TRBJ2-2	CASSRGLANTGELFF	TGCGCCAGCAGCCGAGGACTCGCGAACACCGGGGAGCTGTTTTTT
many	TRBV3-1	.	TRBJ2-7	CASSQDPGAGEQYF	TGTGCCAGCAGCCAAGATCCGGGGGCGGGCGAGCAGTACTTC
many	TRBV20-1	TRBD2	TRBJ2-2	CSALAGLKGLAGINTGELFF	TGCAGTGCTCTTGCAGGGTTAAAGGGACTAGCGGGGATTAACACCGGGGAGCTGTTTTTT
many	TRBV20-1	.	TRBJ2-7	CSASRFYYEQYF	TGCAGTGCTAGTAGGTTTTACTACGAGCAGTACTTC
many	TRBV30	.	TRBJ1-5	CAWSRTFDSNQPQHF	TGTGCCTGGAGTCGCACCTTCGATAGCAATCAGCCCCAGCATTTT
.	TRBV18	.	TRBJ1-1	CASSPPVRVRGRNTEAFF	TGTGCCAGCTCACCGCCTGTAAGGGTTCGGGGACGGAACACTGAAGCTTTCTTT
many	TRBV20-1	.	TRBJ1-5	CSARIADGRGYGNQPQHF	TGCAGTGCTAGAATCGCCGACGGTCGGGGCTATGGCAATCAGCCCCAGCATTTT
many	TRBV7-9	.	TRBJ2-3	CASSLAGAPTQYF	TGTGCCAGCAGCTTAGCGGGCGCCCCTACGCAGTATTTT
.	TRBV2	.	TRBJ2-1	CASSTYHEQFF	TGTGCCAGCAGTACCTACCATGAGCAGTTCTTC
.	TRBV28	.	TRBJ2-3	CASSTNLQYF	TGTGCCAGCAGTACCAATCTCCAGTATTTT
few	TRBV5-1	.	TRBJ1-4	CASSRSGTTNEKLFF	TGCGCCAGCAGCAGGTCCGGGACCACTAATGAAAAACTGTTTTTT
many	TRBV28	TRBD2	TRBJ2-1	CASSYPGLEGGFQFF	TGTGCCAGCAGTTACCCGGGACTAGAAGGAGGATTTCAGTTCTTC
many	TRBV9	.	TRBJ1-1	CASRPGEGKNTEAFF	TGTGCCAGCAGGCCGGGGGAGGGAAAGAACACTGAAGCTTTCTTT
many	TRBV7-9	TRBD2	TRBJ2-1	CASSPTSGISYNEQFF	TGTGCCAGCAGCCCGACTAGCGGGATCTCCTACAATGAGCAGTTCTTC